This TCR beta chain was captured in a study of blood T cell repertoires in COVID-19. There are 14 residues in the CDR3. Germline CDR1 MNHEY, CDR2 SMNVEV (reference sequence). Trimming at V came to 6 bases and at J to 6 bases, leaving 9 bases not matched to a gene. Clones were sequenced by immunoSEQ multiplex PCR, and TCRdb holds only the in-frame ones, with some missing. The data hold 350,000 or so clones, with about nine tenths observed a single time. The gene calls are TRBV27 and TRBJ2-7; 9 positions agree with TRBD1. What was sequenced was PBMCs or T cells enriched from blood (not recorded which). This TCR was sampled from a woman aged 30 to 39 who had been exposed to COVID-19. The CDR3 coding sequence is TGTGCCAGCAGCCGGGACAGGGCTATGTTCGAGCAGTACTTC. Protein product: CASSRDRAMFEQYF.